The entry below describes one T cell receptor (beta chain). What it recognizes is unknown. The read falls 3 residues short of the CDR3 end, and the missing part is taken from the germline J gene. This sample is part of a study of T cells in women clearing cervical HPV infection. On the study more broadly: Cases' blood sampling followed lesion detection by median approximately 150 days (90 to 200). Notes on the study in general: It is unknown whether associations predate infection; no effector/memory or HPV-specific sorting.

immunoSEQ multiplex PCR used an average of around 1,200 ng genomic DNA. TCRdb keeps only in-frame clones here, not all; method: immunoSEQ multiplex PCR. The repertoire table contains tens of thousands of clones. Deletions cut 4 bases from V and 6 bases from J, with 16 bases between. Germline V gene sequence: CDR1 SGHDT, CDR2 YYEEEE. The CDR3 contains 14 residues. Sequencing input: blood buffy coat. The source of this sequence is a woman aged 18-70 years with a cervical HPV16 infection that either progressed to CIN3+ or cleared (not recorded which). The genes are TRBV5-6 and TRBJ1-1; D gene unclear. Incomplete CDR3 DNA: TGTGCCAGCAGCCTCCAAAGTCGGGGTTCTGAA. Protein product: CASSLQSRGSE. Given in full, the CDR3 is CASSLQSRGSEAFF.